The 10 T cell receptor beta chains given below trace back to one sample, sequenced in a study of beta chain features in type 1 diabetes. The study reverse transcribed the entire isolated RNA, so it sequenced expressed TCRB transcripts. The table came from immunoSEQ multiplex PCR; TCRdb's copy has only in-frame clones and leaves some out. Altogether fewer than 45,000 clones are present, about 64% being singletons, with the ten largest covering approximately 2%. The specimen was Tregs from blood. The receptors were sampled from a woman aged 30 to 39 in good health.

The genes are TRBV4-2 and TRBJ2-2, with TRBD2 matching 10 bases. The CDR3 totals 18 residues. With V trimmed by 4 bases and J by 7 bases, 15 bases remained unmatched. Germline CDR1 LGHNA, CDR2 YNFKEQ. The CDR3 loop reads CASSRMGLAGVGGGELFF. In DNA form, the CDR3 reads TGTGCCAGCAGCCGCATGGGTCTAGCGGGAGTCGGGGGCGGGGAGCTGTTTTTT.

The chain recombines TRBV11-3 with TRBJ2-2, with D possibly being TRBD2 (5 bases). Per the germline V gene, CDR1 is SGHNT and CDR2 is YENEEA. CDR3 length: 14 amino acids. V was pared by 5 bases and J by 4 bases, with 11 bases between. The CDR3 DNA sequence: TGTGCCAGCAGCCACAGCGGTTTCACCGGGGAGCTGTTTTTT. Protein: CASSHSGFTGELFF.

The CDR3 spells CASSSRLAAGELFF. The CDR3 bases are TGTGCCAGCAGTTCACGACTAGCTGCCGGGGAGCTGTTTTTT. V usage is TRBV25-1 and J usage is TRBJ2-2, with 7 bases that match TRBD2. Losses at the gene ends were 5 bases for V and 6 bases for J; bases not matched to a gene: 6. The CDR3 covers 14 residues. Per germline, CDR1 MGHDK and CDR2 SYGVNS.

A remark on this clone: Additional DNA sequences in this sample encode the identical CDR3. This chain uses TRBV7-3 with TRBJ2-1; 8 positions match TRBD1. The CDR3 runs to 13 residues. The junction had 5 bases not matched to a gene; V was cut back by 5 bases and J by 8 bases. CDR1 is SGHTA and CDR2 is FQGTGA in the germline V gene. CDR3 nucleotide sequence: TGTGCCAGCAGCCGGACAGGGCTGGATGAGCAGTTCTTC. It codes for CASSRTGLDEQFF.

The table lists this clone with a few counts. The same CDR3 also results from other DNA sequences found in this sample. The J gene is TRBJ1-2, the V gene TRBV6-1; maybe TRBD1 (6 bases). This CDR3 has 14 residues. Germline V gene sequence: CDR1 MNHNS, CDR2 SASEGT. The germline V and J ends were trimmed by 6 bases and 4 bases, with 15 bases remaining between them. CDR3 nucleotides: TGTGCCAGCAGGAGCGGACAGACTCCCTATGGCTACACCTTC. This translates into CASRSGQTPYGYTF.

This chain joins TRBV4-2 and TRBJ2-5; TRBD2 agrees at 7 bases. The J call is uncertain, as TRBJ2-7 better fits the DNA end. This CDR3 is 17 amino acids long. Germline CDR1 and CDR2: LGHNA and YNFKEQ. CDR3 residues: CASSPTPGGQVSGEQYF. DNA of the CDR3: TGTGCCAGCAGCCCGACGCCGGGGGGTCAGGTAAGCGGCGAGCAGTACTTC.

The V gene is TRBV29-1, the J gene TRBJ1-1; maybe TRBD1 (6 bases). Per germline, CDR1 SQVTM and CDR2 ANQGSEA. There are 13 residues in the CDR3. The V end was cut by 7 bases, the J end by 3 bases, with 15 bases between. The CDR3: CSALQGLDTEAFF. The DNA for the CDR3 is TGCAGCGCCCTACAGGGATTGGACACTGAAGCTTTCTTT.

This clone was seen a handful of times. The V call is TRBV7-3, the J call TRBJ2-3; D possibly corresponds to TRBD2 (6 bases). Germline CDR1 is SGHTA and CDR2 is FQGTGA. V lost 5 bases, J lost 4 bases, and 16 bases lay in between. The CDR3 runs 15 residues. CDR3 in amino acids: CASSLGTPAPDTQYF. In DNA form, the CDR3 reads TGTGCCAGCAGCCTCGGGACTCCAGCGCCAGATACGCAGTATTTT.

In this sample, this clone turned up a few times. The CDR3 is CASSDYLAGTEEQYF. CDR3 bases: TGTGCCAGCAGTGATTATCTAGCGGGAACGGAAGAGCAGTACTTC. The chain recombines TRBV6-4 with TRBJ2-7; 9 nucleotides match TRBD2. The V gene end was trimmed by 3 bases and the J gene end by 7 bases; junction bases not matched to a gene: 10. The CDR3 sequence is 15 residues long. From germline, CDR1 is MRHNA and CDR2 SNTAGT.

This chain connects TRBV23-1 to TRBJ2-5, with D tentatively TRBD2 (5 bases). The end of the DNA aligns better with TRBJ2-7, so the J call may be wrong. TRBV23-1 carries the ORF label, with uncertain function. The CDR3 spans 14 residues. CDR3 coding DNA: TGCGCCAGCAGTCAGAGAGGGAGCGTCTACGAGCAGTACTTC. Amino acids: CASSQRGSVYEQYF.